A selection of T cell receptor beta chains follows, all from one sample in a study of T cells in Graves' hyperthyroidism and ophthalmopathy. TCRdb redid the calling of the multiplex PCR reads with MiXCR, one entry per CDR3 protein. In the table there are over 700,000 distinct CDR3 sequences, around 20% of which are singletons. Sequenced input: blood. The source is a woman between 45 and 65 years old with Graves' hyperthyroidism that later progressed to Graves' ophthalmopathy. CDR3s include the opening cysteine and the closing phenylalanine or tryptophan. D genes are given only for firm matches. Only some rows state a clone size, as once, few, many or a class for expanded clones.

abundance: few; v_gene: TRBV5-6; d_gene: TRBD1; j_gene: TRBJ1-1; CDR3nt: TGTGCCAGCAGCCCGGGGACAGGGGACTATTTGGATGAAGCTTTCTTT; CDR3aa: CASSPGTGDYLDEAFF
abundance: many; v_gene: TRBV30; d_gene: TRBD1; j_gene: TRBJ1-4; CDR3nt: TGTGCCTGGACCAAGGGGGCCGATAATGAAAAACTGTTTTTT; CDR3aa: CAWTKGADNEKLFF
abundance: NA; v_gene: TRBV24-1; d_gene: NA; j_gene: TRBJ2-5; CDR3nt: TGTGCCACCAGTGAAGGTTTCCAAGAGACCCAGTACTTC; CDR3aa: CATSEGFQETQYF
abundance: NA; v_gene: TRBV7-2; d_gene: TRBD1; j_gene: TRBJ1-1; CDR3nt: TGTGCCAGCAGCTTAGGGACAGGGTACACAGGAGACACTGAAGCTTTCTTT; CDR3aa: CASSLGTGYTGDTEAFF
abundance: many; v_gene: TRBV12-3/TRBV12-4; d_gene: NA; j_gene: TRBJ1-5; CDR3nt: TGTGCCAGCAGTTTTTCAGTCGGCCCGACAACGGATCAGCCCCAGCATTTT; CDR3aa: CASSFSVGPTTDQPQHF
abundance: many; v_gene: TRBV3-1; d_gene: NA; j_gene: TRBJ2-1; CDR3nt: TGTGCCAGCAGCCAAGCGGGACCAGACAATGAGCAGTTCTTC; CDR3aa: CASSQAGPDNEQFF
abundance: few; v_gene: TRBV5-6; d_gene: NA; j_gene: TRBJ2-5; CDR3nt: TGTGCCAGCAGCTTGGCCCAGGTCTTTCAAGAGACCCAGTACTTC; CDR3aa: CASSLAQVFQETQYF
abundance: few; v_gene: TRBV6-5; d_gene: NA; j_gene: TRBJ2-2; CDR3nt: TGTGCCAGCAGTTATGCGGGTAGAAACACCGGGGAGCTGTTTTTT; CDR3aa: CASSYAGRNTGELFF
abundance: many; v_gene: TRBV9; d_gene: TRBD1; j_gene: TRBJ1-1; CDR3nt: TGTGCCAGCAGCGTGGACTCAGGGGGCTTAGGAACTGAAGCTTTCTTT; CDR3aa: CASSVDSGGLGTEAFF
abundance: NA; v_gene: TRBV7-9; d_gene: TRBD1; j_gene: TRBJ1-3; CDR3nt: TGTGCCAGCAGCTTAGCGGGGACAGGGACTGGAAACACCATATATTTT; CDR3aa: CASSLAGTGTGNTIYF
abundance: few; v_gene: TRBV10-3; d_gene: NA; j_gene: TRBJ2-7; CDR3nt: TGTGCCATCAGTGACTCCGCACAGGGCTTATCCTACGAGCAGTACTTC; CDR3aa: CAISDSAQGLSYEQYF